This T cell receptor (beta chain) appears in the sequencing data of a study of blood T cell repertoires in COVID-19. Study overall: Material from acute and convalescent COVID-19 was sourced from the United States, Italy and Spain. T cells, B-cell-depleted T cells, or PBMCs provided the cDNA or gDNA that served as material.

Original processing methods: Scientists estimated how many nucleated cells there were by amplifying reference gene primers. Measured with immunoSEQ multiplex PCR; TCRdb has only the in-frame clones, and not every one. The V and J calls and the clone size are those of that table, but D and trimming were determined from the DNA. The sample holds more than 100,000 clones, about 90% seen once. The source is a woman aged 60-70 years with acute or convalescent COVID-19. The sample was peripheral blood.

The CDR3 DNA reads TGCAGCGGAACGACAGGGATCAATCAGCCCCAGCATTTT. This gives the protein CSGTTGINQPQHF. The chain recombines TRBV29-1 with TRBJ1-5; 7 bases map to TRBD1. This CDR3 is built from 13 residues. The V gene's germline CDR1 is SQVTM and CDR2 ANQGSEA. V was clipped by 7 bases and J by 3 bases; unmatched bases: 6. The full variable domain, rest sourced from reference TRBV29-1 and TRBJ1-5, is SAVISQKPSRDICQRGTSLTIQCQVDSQVTMMFWYRQQPGQSLTLIATANQGSEATYESGFVIDKFPISRPNLTFSTLTVSNMSPEDSSIYLCSGTTGINQPQHFGDGTRLSIL.